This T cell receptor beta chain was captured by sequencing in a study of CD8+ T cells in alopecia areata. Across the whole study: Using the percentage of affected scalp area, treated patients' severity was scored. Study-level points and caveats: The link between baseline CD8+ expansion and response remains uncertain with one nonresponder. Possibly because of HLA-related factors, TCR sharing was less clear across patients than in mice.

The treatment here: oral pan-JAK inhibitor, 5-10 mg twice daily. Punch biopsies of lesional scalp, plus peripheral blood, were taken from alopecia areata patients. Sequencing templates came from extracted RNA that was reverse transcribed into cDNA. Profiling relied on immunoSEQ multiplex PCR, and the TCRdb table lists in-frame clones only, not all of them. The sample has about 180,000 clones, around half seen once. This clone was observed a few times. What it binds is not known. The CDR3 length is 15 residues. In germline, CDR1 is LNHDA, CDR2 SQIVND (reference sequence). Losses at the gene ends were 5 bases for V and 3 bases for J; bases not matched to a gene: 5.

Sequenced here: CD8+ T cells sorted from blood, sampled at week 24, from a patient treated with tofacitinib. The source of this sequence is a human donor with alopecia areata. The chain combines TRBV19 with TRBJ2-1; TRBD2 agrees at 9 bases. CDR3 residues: CASSPRSGGYNEQFF. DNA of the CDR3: TGTGCCAGTAGTCCGCGTAGCGGGGGCTACAATGAGCAGTTCTTC.